The clone carrying this T cell receptor beta chain was found a few times. These data are taken from a study of cytomegalovirus exposure and HLA in healthy donors. Sequencing was performed with immunoSEQ multiplex PCR; in TCRdb, only in-frame clones are kept and a portion is missing. The profile shows about 110,000 clones, approximately 94% of them singletons. These donors were members of the roughly 120-subject validation cohort, a group separate from the approximately 680-subject first cohort. The sample comprised PBMCs. This sequence originates from a woman between 18 and 29 years old in good health and CMV-seronegative.

The CDR3 DNA reads TGTGCCAGCAGCGCTACTAGCGGGCGCAATGAGCAGTTCTTC. Protein sequence: CASSATSGRNEQFF. The chain uses TRBV2 and TRBJ2-1; 9 positions match TRBD2. The J segment lost 6 bases and the V segment lost 6 bases, leaving 6 bases of the junction unmatched. CDR1 is SNHLY and CDR2 is FYNNEI in the germline V gene. The CDR3 sequence is 14 residues long.